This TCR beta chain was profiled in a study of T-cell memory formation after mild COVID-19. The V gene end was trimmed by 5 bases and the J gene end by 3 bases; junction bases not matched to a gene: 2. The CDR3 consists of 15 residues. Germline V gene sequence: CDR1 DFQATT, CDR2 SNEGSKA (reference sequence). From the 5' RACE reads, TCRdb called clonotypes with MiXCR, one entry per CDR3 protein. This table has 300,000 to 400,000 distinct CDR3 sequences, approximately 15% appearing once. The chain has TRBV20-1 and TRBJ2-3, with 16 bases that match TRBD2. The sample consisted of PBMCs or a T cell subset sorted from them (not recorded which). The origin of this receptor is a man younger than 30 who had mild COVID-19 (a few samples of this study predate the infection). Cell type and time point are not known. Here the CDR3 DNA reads TGCAGTGCTGGGACTAGCGGGGGGGAGACAGATACGCAGTATTTT. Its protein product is CSAGTSGGETDTQYF.